These 7 T cell receptor beta chains share one sample of origin, sequenced in a study of blood T cells in healthy people across ages (dated by TCRdb to between 2015 and 2017). Library preparation was by 5' RACE. Sequencing was performed on an Illumina HiSeq 2500. A second PCR of roughly 6 to 11 cycles was performed with a sample-barcoded 5' primer and a J-beta primer mix. Through fastp at Q25 and MiXCR, TCRdb rebuilt clones from the public reads, retaining in-frame beta chains. Each record represents a unique CDR3 protein, reported with the most common genes and DNA among its rows. The sample table records hundreds of thousands of distinct CDR3 sequences; approximately 30% of these occur just once. Roughly 15% of the sample comes from the top ten. Sequences were obtained from blood. These receptors were collected from an elderly woman in good health. Donor details come from another sample of the same person, matched by shared clones.

This clonotype was observed once. The chain joins TRBV7-3 to TRBJ2-3; D possibly corresponds to TRBD2 (5 bases). Trimming pared 5 bases from V and 4 bases from J, leaving 10 bases between. The CDR3 runs 13 residues. Germline loops: CDR1 SGHTA, CDR2 FQGTGA. The CDR3: CASSPTRADTQYF. The DNA of the CDR3 is TGTGCCAGCAGCCCCACTAGGGCAGATACGCAGTATTTT.

This chain uses TRBV5-1 with TRBJ2-2; the D gene is possibly TRBD2 (7 bases). V was pared by 4 bases and J by 4 bases, with 11 bases between. This CDR3 spans 14 amino acids. Per the germline V gene, CDR1 is SGHRS and CDR2 is YFSETQ. The CDR3 sequence: CASSPGGPTGELFF. Here the CDR3 DNA reads TGCGCCAGCAGCCCGGGGGGCCCCACCGGGGAGCTGTTTTTT.

In its sample, this clonotype was seen many times. The V gene is TRBV29-1, the J gene TRBJ2-3, with D possibly called TRBD1 or TRBD2 (5 bases each). The CDR3 covers 12 residues. Germline V lookup: CDR1 SQVTM, CDR2 ANQGSEA. Trimming took off 4 bases at V and 4 bases at J, with 9 bases between the two ends. CDR3 amino acids: CSVVRGPDTQYF. In DNA form, the CDR3 reads TGCAGCGTTGTCCGGGGACCAGATACGCAGTATTTT.

This clonotype was found many times. The V and J genes are TRBV29-1 and TRBJ1-1; tentative D call: TRBD1 (6 bases). The germline CDR1 and CDR2 sequences are SQVTM and ANQGSEA. There are 16 residues in the CDR3. V was cut by 0 bases and J by 1 base, with 15 bases left in between. The CDR3 loop reads CSVEDWEGGWNTEAFF. In DNA form, the CDR3 reads TGCAGCGTTGAAGATTGGGAGGGGGGCTGGAACACTGAAGCTTTCTTT. Combining the CDR3 with reference TRBV29-1 and TRBJ1-1 gives the whole variable domain SAVISQKPSRDICQRGTSLTIQCQVDSQVTMMFWYRQQPGQSLTLIATANQGSEATYESGFVIDKFPISRPNLTFSTLTVSNMSPEDSSIYLCSVEDWEGGWNTEAFFGQGTRLTVV.

Note on this clonotype: This sequence may be a read error, since a much larger clone differs from it by one base. V gene TRBV3-1 combines with J gene TRBJ1-6; no definite D call. Germline V gene lookup returns CDR1 LGHDT and CDR2 YNNKEL (reference sequence). This CDR3 contains 14 residues. The CDR3 loop is CASSPKSSGSPPHF. The CDR3 DNA reads TGTGCCAGCAGCCCTAAATCGTCCGGTTCACCCCCCCACTTT.

About this clonotype itself: Being one base from a much bigger clone, this may be a read error. This chain connects TRBV7-9 to TRBJ1-2; possible D gene TRBD1, 5 bases. Germline lookup yields CDR1 SEHNR and CDR2 FQNEAQ (reference sequence). V was shortened by 3 bases and J by 8 bases, with 13 bases between the two germline ends. CDR3 length: 13 residues. For the CDR3, the DNA is TGTGCCAGCAGCTTCTCGGACGGGGACGGCTACACCTTC. Encoded protein: CASSFSDGDGYTF.

This clonotype came up many times. V and J are TRBV6-2 or TRBV6-3 and TRBJ2-7; TRBD1 matches 8 bases. V lost 6 bases to trimming and J lost 4 bases; unmatched junction nucleotides: 11. The CDR3 runs to 15 residues. CDR1 and CDR2 (germline): MNHEY, SVGEGT. The CDR3 sequence is CASRPGQERRYEQYF. As DNA, the CDR3 is TGTGCCAGCAGACCGGGACAGGAGAGGAGATACGAGCAGTACTTC.